These 20 T cell receptor beta chains were sequenced from one sample in a study of response to subunit inactivated influenza vaccine. One entry per CDR3 protein, called by TCRdb with MiXCR from the RT-PCR reads. Of around 200,000 distinct CDR3 sequences in the sample, 9.2% were seen once. Sequencing was performed on non-naive T cells sorted from PBMCs, taken on the day of vaccination. All receptors derive from a man aged 50 to 60 who received an inactivated influenza vaccine.

This clonotype was observed a few times. CDR3 coding DNA: TGTGCCTCCTCCGACAGGGAGGTTTATAATTCACCCCTCCACTTT. It is translated as CASSDREVYNSPLHF. The rearrangement joins TRBV5-4 to TRBJ1-6; 7 nucleotides line up with TRBD1. The CDR3 runs 15 residues. J gave up 4 bases and V 10 bases, and 11 bases lay outside the gene matches. Germline lookup yields CDR1 SGHNT and CDR2 YYREEE (reference sequence).

This clonotype occurred many times. The chain employs TRBV29-1 and TRBJ2-2; TRBD2 matches 8 bases. With V trimmed by 7 bases and J by 5 bases, 9 bases remained unmatched. The CDR3 length is 14 residues. Per germline, CDR1 SQVTM and CDR2 ANQGSEA. The chain's CDR3 is CSARSGGRTGELFF. CDR3 coding DNA: TGCAGCGCCCGAAGCGGGGGTCGGACCGGGGAGCTGTTTTTT.

J is TRBJ2-3 and V is TRBV20-1, with D unclear. CDR3 length equals 14 residues. Per the germline V gene, CDR1 is DFQATT and CDR2 is SNEGSKA (reference sequence). The V end was cut by 6 bases, the J end by 1 base, with 14 bases between. The CDR3 sequence is CSALATLRTDTQYF. Written as DNA, the CDR3 is TGCAGTGCACTGGCTACTCTTCGCACAGATACGCAGTATTTT.

The sample holds a few counts of this clonotype. The chain employs TRBV4-3 and TRBJ2-6; 7 bases agree with TRBD1. Germline CDR1 LGHNA, CDR2 YSLEER. The V segment lost 1 base and the J segment 0 bases; nucleotides outside the gene matches: 6. This CDR3 region has 18 residues. The CDR3 nucleotides read TGCGCCAGCAGCCAAGGGGGGACAGAAAGCTCTGGGGCCAACGTCCTGACTTTC. The encoded protein is CASSQGGTESSGANVLTF.

This sequence joins TRBV10-3 and TRBJ2-2; D not resolved. The V gene lost 7 bases and the J gene lost 3 bases, with 12 bases spanning the gap. This CDR3 is 14 amino acids long. Germline CDR1 ENHRY, CDR2 SYGVKD. CDR3 sequence: CAITRVKDTGELFF. The CDR3 DNA is TGTGCCATCACCCGAGTAAAGGACACCGGGGAGCTGTTTTTT.

This clonotype has a handful of counts. The chain recombines TRBV5-1 with TRBJ2-2; D might be TRBD1 (7 bases). CDR1 is SGHRS, CDR2 YFSETQ, per germline. This CDR3 contains 15 residues. Trimming left V 1 base short and J 6 bases short, with 13 bases between. The CDR3 spells CASSLRQGGPGELFF. The CDR3 region has the DNA TGCGCCAGCAGCTTGAGACAGGGAGGCCCCGGGGAGCTGTTTTTT.

This clonotype showed up just a few times. The CDR3 DNA sequence: TGCAGTGGCACGACAGGGACGGAGGCCAAAAACATTCAGTACTTC. It is translated as CSGTTGTEAKNIQYF. The V call is TRBV20-1, the J call TRBJ2-4, with 7 bases matching TRBD1. Trimming removed 7 bases from V and 1 base from J; junction bases left unmatched: 10. This CDR3 spans 15 amino acids. Germline-derived CDR1 and CDR2 are DFQATT and SNEGSKA (reference sequence).

This clonotype showed up many times. J is TRBJ2-5 and V is TRBV5-1, with D possibly being TRBD1 (6 bases). CDR3 length: 15 amino acids. Germline V gene lookup returns CDR1 SGHRS and CDR2 YFSETQ. V dropped 0 bases and J dropped 1 base, with 10 bases sitting between them. This CDR3 reads CASSLVGDIQETQYF. The CDR3 DNA reads TGCGCCAGCAGCTTGGTAGGGGACATCCAAGAGACCCAGTACTTC.

The genes are TRBV4-3 and TRBJ2-7, with 10 bases matching TRBD1. Germline V lookup: CDR1 LGHNA, CDR2 YSLEER. V was clipped by 0 bases and J by 4 bases; unmatched bases: 6. The CDR3 covers 16 residues. This CDR3 is CASSQDLRTGGYEQYF. The DNA for the CDR3 is TGCGCCAGCAGCCAAGATCTTAGGACAGGGGGTTACGAGCAGTACTTC.

The table lists this clonotype with many counts. The chain carries TRBV5-1 and TRBJ2-2; 7 nucleotides align to TRBD1. Per the germline V gene, CDR1 is SGHRS and CDR2 is YFSETQ. CDR3 size: 15 residues. V lost 6 bases and J lost 5; bases outside the gene matches: 10. CDR3 sequence: CASNRDSTWTGELFF. In DNA form, the CDR3 reads TGCGCCAGCAACCGGGACAGTACCTGGACCGGGGAGCTGTTTTTT.

The genes are TRBV7-2 and TRBJ2-1; 8 bases map to TRBD1. Germline V gene data show CDR1 as SGHTA and CDR2 as FQGNSA. This CDR3 contains 16 residues. The ends lost 6 bases at V and 4 bases at J; junction bases unmatched: 11. The CDR3 region has the DNA TGTGCCAGCAGGGGTACAGGGGGAACGAGGTACAATGAGCAGTTCTTC. It is translated as CASRGTGGTRYNEQFF.

As DNA, the CDR3 is TGTGCCATCAGCAAGACTAGCGGTCGCACAGATACGCAGTATTTT. Its protein is CAISKTSGRTDTQYF. V is TRBV10-3 and J is TRBJ2-3; 9 bases line up with TRBD2. The CDR3 contains 15 residues. Germline V gene sequence: CDR1 ENHRY, CDR2 SYGVKD. V shed 6 bases, J shed 1 base, and the junction held 5 bases outside the gene matches.

Only a few counts were recorded for this clonotype. This sequence joins TRBV4-1 and TRBJ2-1, with D perhaps TRBD2 (5 bases). V was clipped by 1 base and J by 5 bases, with 21 bases between them. The V gene's germline CDR1 is MGHRA and CDR2 YSYEKL. The CDR3 runs to 18 residues. For the CDR3, the DNA is TGCGCCAGCAGCCAAGGGATTTGGACTTTTCGAGGCGACAATGAGCAGTTCTTC. Its protein product is CASSQGIWTFRGDNEQFF.

This clonotype has more than one count but fewer than ten. The chain employs TRBV12-3 or TRBV12-4 and TRBJ1-2; possibly TRBD1 for D (6 bases). Trimming shortened V by 2 bases and J by 3 bases, and 7 bases separated the two germline ends. This CDR3 region has 13 residues. The CDR3 DNA reads TGTGCCAGCAGTTTAACAGGGCACTATGGCTACACCTTC. Translated, it gives CASSLTGHYGYTF.

The rearrangement joins TRBV6-2 or TRBV6-3 to TRBJ2-1; 8 bases line up with TRBD1. Trimming at V came to 6 bases and at J to 4 bases, leaving 11 bases not matched to a gene. Germline CDR1 is MNHEY and CDR2 is SVGEGT. The CDR3 sequence is 16 residues long. The CDR3 nucleotides are TGTGCCAGCAGCCGACTCGGGACAGGCGAATACAATGAGCAGTTCTTC. It codes for CASSRLGTGEYNEQFF.

This clonotype was seen many times. V is TRBV12-5 and J is TRBJ2-5; the D gene is possibly TRBD2 (6 bases). Trimming left V 1 base short and J 2 bases short, with 11 bases between. Germline V CDR1 and CDR2: LGHNT, FRNRAP. This CDR3 comprises 15 residues. CDR3 bases: TGTGCTAGTGGTTTGGGCCTTAGCGGACAAGAGACCCAGTACTTC. Translation: CASGLGLSGQETQYF.

This clonotype was found many times. CDR3 DNA sequence: TGTGCCAGCAGCTTAGCGCGGCGGCAGGAAAACATTCAGTACTTC. Translating gives CASSLARRQENIQYF. The V call is TRBV7-2, the J call TRBJ2-4, with D uncertain. Trimming cost V 0 bases and J 5 bases, with 11 bases left between them. Per germline, CDR1 SGHTA and CDR2 FQGNSA. The CDR3 is made up of 15 amino acids.

This clonotype has more than one count but fewer than ten. This chain connects TRBV10-3 to TRBJ1-1, with a weak D call TRBD1 (5 bases). CDR3 length equals 11 residues. V lost 8 bases to trimming and J lost 1 base, with 5 bases between them. Per the germline V gene, CDR1 is ENHRY and CDR2 is SYGVKD. In DNA form, the CDR3 reads TGTGCCATCGGGGGGAACACTGAAGCTTTCTTT. Protein: CAIGGNTEAFF.

This chain uses TRBV7-2 with TRBJ2-7; D possibly matches TRBD1 or TRBD2 (7 bases each). Germline V gives CDR1 SGHTA, CDR2 FQGNSA. V lost 1 base to trimming and J lost 7 bases, with 14 bases between them. The CDR3 is made up of 14 amino acids. CDR3 bases: TGTGCCAGCAGCTTAGGCGGGGGCAGGGGGGAGCAGTACTTC. This codes for CASSLGGGRGEQYF.

This clonotype was counted between two and nine times. V usage is TRBV27 and J usage is TRBJ2-1; the match to TRBD2 covers 13 bases. The CDR3 has 15 residues. Per germline, CDR1 MNHEY and CDR2 SMNVEV (reference sequence). The trim removed 3 bases at V and 9 bases at J, leaving 5 bases unmatched. The CDR3 here is CASSFGTSGVREQFF. The DNA for the CDR3 is TGTGCCAGCAGTTTCGGGACTAGCGGGGTCCGTGAGCAGTTCTTC.